This section outlines one T cell receptor beta chain sequence together with its context. This record comes from a study of blood T cell repertoires in COVID-19. Between the trimmed V and J ends, which lost 5 bases and 1 base, there was a span of 8 bases. CDR3 length: 13 amino acids. Per the germline V gene, CDR1 is LGHNT and CDR2 is FRNRAP. The data were produced by immunoSEQ multiplex PCR, yet TCRdb's version contains in-frame clones alone and is incomplete. This sample has roughly 350,000 clones, with around 87% found just once. The J gene is TRBJ1-1, the V gene TRBV12-5; D gene uncertain. This receptor was taken from a woman in her fifties or sixties with COVID-19, enrolled during active disease. The sample was peripheral blood. The CDR3 sequence: CASGHITNTEAFF. CDR3 bases: TGTGCTAGTGGTCACATTACGAACACTGAAGCTTTCTTT.